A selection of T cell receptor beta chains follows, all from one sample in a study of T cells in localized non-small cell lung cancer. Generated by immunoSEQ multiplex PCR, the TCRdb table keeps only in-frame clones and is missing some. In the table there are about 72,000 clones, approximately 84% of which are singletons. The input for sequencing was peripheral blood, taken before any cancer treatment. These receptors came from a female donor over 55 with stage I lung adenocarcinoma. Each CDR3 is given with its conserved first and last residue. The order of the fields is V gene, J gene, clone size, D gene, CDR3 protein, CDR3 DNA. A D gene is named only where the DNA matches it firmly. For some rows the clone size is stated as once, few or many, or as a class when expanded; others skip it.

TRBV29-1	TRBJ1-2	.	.	CSGLDTAYGYTF	TGCAGCGGATTGGACACGGCCTATGGCTACACCTTC
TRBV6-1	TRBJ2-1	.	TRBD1	CASRPGTGFSNEQFF	TGTGCCAGCAGACCCGGGACAGGGTTTTCCAATGAGCAGTTCTTC
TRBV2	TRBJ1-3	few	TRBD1	CASRGQGGSGNTIYF	TGTGCCAGCAGGGGACAGGGAGGCTCTGGAAACACCATATATTTT
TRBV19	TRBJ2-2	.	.	CASSLGGGELFF	TGTGCCAGTAGTTTAGGTGGCGGGGAGCTGTTTTTT
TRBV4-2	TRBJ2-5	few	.	CASRRTADEGETQYF	TGTGCCAGCCGCCGGACTGCTGACGAGGGAGAGACCCAGTACTTC
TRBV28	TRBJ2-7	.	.	CASSLSEYEQYF	TGTGCCAGCAGTTTATCCGAATACGAGCAGTACTTC
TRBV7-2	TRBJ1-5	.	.	CASSAGPGQNQPQHF	TGTGCCAGCAGCGCAGGCCCAGGCCAAAATCAGCCCCAGCATTTT
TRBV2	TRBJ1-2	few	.	CASNSEGLYGYTF	TGTGCCAGCAATTCTGAGGGCCTCTATGGCTACACCTTC
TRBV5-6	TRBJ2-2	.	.	CAPTITGELFF	TGTGCCCCTACAATTACCGGGGAGCTGTTTTTT
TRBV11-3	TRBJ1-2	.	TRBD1	CASSLGDSIDGYTF	TGTGCCAGCAGCTTAGGGGACAGTATCGATGGCTACACCTTC
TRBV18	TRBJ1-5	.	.	CASSPGTSNNQPQHF	TGTGCCAGCTCACCAGGGACTTCGAATAATCAGCCCCAGCATTTT
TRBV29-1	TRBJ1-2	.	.	CSVEEETVPARRGYTF	TGCAGCGTTGAAGAAGAGACGGTTCCGGCTCGTCGTGGCTACACCTTC
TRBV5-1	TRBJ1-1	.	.	CASSSRGTEAFF	TGCGCCAGCAGCTCCAGGGGAACTGAAGCTTTCTTT